This TCR beta chain was identified in a study of T cell repertoires in cytomegalovirus infection. Study in general: Indications of both CMV infection and matching HLA type were provided by public TCR beta signatures.

Study outcomes and limitations: Summed frequency of shared TCR beta families picked out CMV carriers who also had the relevant HLA. HLA-C-restricted TCR beta clonotypes specific for CMV led the ex vivo response.

The sample holds a few counts of this clonotype. Its antigen is undetermined. V was trimmed by 2 bases and J by 3 bases, leaving 10 bases between them. Germline V gene lookup returns CDR1 MNHEY and CDR2 SVGAGI. CDR3 length: 15 amino acids. TCRdb reprocessed the reads with MiXCR, giving one entry per CDR3 protein. The table records 200,000 to 300,000 distinct CDR3 sequences, approximately 8.3% of them present only once. This receptor was identified in a human donor in good health (CMV status not recorded). Some clones in this sample may be carry-over from other donors' samples. J is TRBJ2-2 and V is TRBV6-5; D is uncertain. Material for sequencing was PBMCs. The DNA of the CDR3 is TGTGCCAGCAGTTACGGGGTCCGGGACACCGGGGAGCTGTTTTTT. Amino acids: CASSYGVRDTGELFF.